A single sample gave rise to the 3 T cell receptor beta chains below, sequenced in a study of blood T cells in healthy people across ages. For the second PCR, which ran for about 7 to 11 cycles, a sample-barcoded 5' primer and a J-beta primer mix were used. TCRdb re-analysed the 5' RACE reads in MiXCR, keeping a single row per CDR3 protein. The sample lists 1.5 million to 2 million distinct CDR3 sequences, 25% to 30% occurring once. Sequencing was performed on blood. These receptors all come from a woman in her thirties in good health.

The rearrangement links TRBV29-1 to TRBJ2-5; TRBD2 might be the D (6 bases). Trimming stripped 7 bases from V and 5 bases from J, with 20 bases between. Germline V CDR1 and CDR2: SQVTM, ANQGSEA. The length of the CDR3 is 14 residues. CDR3 coding DNA: TGCAGCGGAAAGACTAGAGAAGCCCGGGAGACCCAGTACTTC. Encoded protein: CSGKTREARETQYF.

This clonotype was counted only a few times. This rearrangement joins TRBV5-1 to TRBJ1-2; tentative D call: TRBD1 (6 bases). The germline V and J ends were trimmed by 0 bases and 0 bases, with 12 bases remaining between them. The CDR3 is made up of 16 amino acids. CDR1 and CDR2 from the germline V gene are SGHRS and YFSETQ. The CDR3 DNA reads as TGCGCCAGCAGCTTGGATACAGGGAAGCCTAACTATGGCTACACCTTC. It yields the protein CASSLDTGKPNYGYTF.

The genes are TRBV6-5 and TRBJ1-1; perhaps TRBD1 as D (5 bases). The CDR3 runs to 16 residues. Trimming cost V 1 base and J 0 bases, with 12 bases left between them. Germline loops: CDR1 MNHEY, CDR2 SVGAGI. The CDR3 DNA is TGTGCCAGCAGTTACTTTGAGGGGCGAGTGAACACTGAAGCTTTCTTT. This codes for CASSYFEGRVNTEAFF.